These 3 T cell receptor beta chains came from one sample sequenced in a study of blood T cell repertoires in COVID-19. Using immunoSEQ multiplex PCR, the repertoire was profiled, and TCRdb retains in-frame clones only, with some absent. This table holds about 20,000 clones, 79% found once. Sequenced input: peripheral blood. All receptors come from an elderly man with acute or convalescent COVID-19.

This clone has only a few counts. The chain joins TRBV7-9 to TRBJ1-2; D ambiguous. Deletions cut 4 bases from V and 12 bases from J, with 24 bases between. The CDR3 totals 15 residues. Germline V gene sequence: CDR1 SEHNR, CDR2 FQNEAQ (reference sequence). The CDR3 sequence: CASSSLRSSHRGNTF. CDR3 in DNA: TGTGCCAGCAGCTCCCTCCGCAGCTCCCACCGGGGAAACACCTTC.

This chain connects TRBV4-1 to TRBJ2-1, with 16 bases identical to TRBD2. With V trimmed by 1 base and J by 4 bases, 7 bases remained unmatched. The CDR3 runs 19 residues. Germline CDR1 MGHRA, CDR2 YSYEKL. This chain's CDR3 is CASSQGPPGLAGGYNEQFF. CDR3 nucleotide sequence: TGCGCCAGCAGCCAAGGTCCTCCGGGACTAGCGGGAGGGTACAATGAGCAGTTCTTC.

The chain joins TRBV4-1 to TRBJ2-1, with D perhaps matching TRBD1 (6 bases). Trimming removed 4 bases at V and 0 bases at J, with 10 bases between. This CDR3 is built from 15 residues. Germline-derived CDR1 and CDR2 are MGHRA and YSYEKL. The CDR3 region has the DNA TGCGCCAGCAGCCCAAGGACAGACTCCTACAATGAGCAGTTCTTC. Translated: CASSPRTDSYNEQFF.